The 30 T cell receptor beta chains listed next were all sequenced from one sample in a study of T cell changes during pregnancy in multiple sclerosis. The assay was immunoSEQ multiplex PCR, and TCRdb's table has in-frame clones only and misses some. The data hold around 38,000 clones, with around 90% observed a single time. This material consisted of CD8+ T cells from peripheral blood mononuclear cells, taken in the third trimester of pregnancy. The receptors shown here come from a female donor with multiple sclerosis, enrolled in a pregnancy study.

The rearrangement joins TRBV7-9 to TRBJ2-3; a weak D match, TRBD2 (5 bases). Trimming stripped 7 bases from V and 4 bases from J, with 15 bases between. CDR1 is SEHNR, CDR2 FQNEAQ, per germline (reference sequence). This CDR3 is 14 amino acids long. This chain's CDR3 is CASNPSERADTQYF. The DNA for the CDR3 is TGTGCCAGCAACCCCTCTGAGAGGGCAGATACGCAGTATTTT.

The genes are TRBV30 and TRBJ2-3; D remains ambiguous. The germline V gene encodes CDR1 GTSNPN and CDR2 SVGIG (reference sequence). The CDR3 consists of 12 residues. Trimming took off 0 bases at V and 6 bases at J, with 7 bases between the two ends. The CDR3, as DNA: TGTGCCTGGAGTGTATATGAGGATACGCAGTATTTT. Translating gives CAWSVYEDTQYF.

The V call is TRBV21-1, the J call TRBJ2-1; the table's D gene call, TRBD1, was not cross checked with the DNA. TRBV21-1 is a pseudogene. There are 13 residues in the CDR3. The DNA for the CDR3 is TGTGCCAGCACCCCGACAGGGAGCGATGAGCAGTTCTTC. This codes for CASTPTGSDEQFF.

The chain has TRBV27 and TRBJ2-3, with a tentative D call TRBD2 (6 bases). The CDR3 loop spans 16 amino acids. CDR1 and CDR2 from the germline V gene are MNHEY and SMNVEV (reference sequence). Trimming left V 6 bases short and J 1 base short, with 17 bases between. CDR3: CASRGVGGGGTDTQYF. In nucleotides, the CDR3 is TGTGCCAGCAGGGGGGTGGGGGGAGGAGGCACAGATACGCAGTATTTT.

CDR3 in DNA: TGTGCCATCGAATCAGGGCCCGGGGAGCTGTTTTTT. Amino acids: CAIESGPGELFF. This chain connects TRBV19 to TRBJ2-2; a possible D gene is TRBD1 (5 bases). Germline CDR1 LNHDA, CDR2 SQIVND (reference sequence). Trimming removed 10 bases at V and 6 bases at J, with 12 bases between. This CDR3 region has 12 residues.

The rearrangement uses TRBV4-2 and TRBJ2-7, with unresolved D. CDR1 and CDR2 (germline): LGHNA, YNFKEQ. The CDR3 contains 12 residues. The germline V and J ends were trimmed by 2 bases and 3 bases, with 5 bases remaining between them. The CDR3 is CASSQTGYEQYF. The CDR3 DNA is TGTGCCAGCAGCCAAACTGGCTACGAGCAGTACTTC.

This chain joins TRBV28 and TRBJ2-7; 9 positions match TRBD1. J gave up 5 bases and V 8 bases, and 7 bases lay outside the gene matches. Germline-derived CDR1 and CDR2 are MDHEN and SYDVKM. This CDR3 comprises 13 residues. The CDR3 is CASGYRGLNEQYF. CDR3 sequence (DNA): TGTGCCAGCGGGTACAGGGGGCTGAACGAGCAGTACTTC. The complete variable domain, with remaining parts taken from reference TRBV28 and TRBJ2-7, reads DVKVTQSSRYLVKRTGEKVFLECVQDMDHENMFWYRQDPGLGLRLIYFSYDVKMKEKGDIPEGYSVSREKKERFSLILESASTNQTSMYLCASGYRGLNEQYFGPGTRLTVT.

V usage is TRBV13 and J usage is TRBJ1-1, with a possible D match to TRBD1 (5 bases). The CDR3 is made up of 12 amino acids. The germline V and J ends were trimmed by 4 bases and 7 bases, with 10 bases remaining between them. Germline CDR1 is PRHDT and CDR2 is FYEKMQ (reference sequence). DNA of the CDR3: TGTGCCAGCAGCTGGCGACAGAATGAAGCTTTCTTT. Amino acid sequence: CASSWRQNEAFF.

The chain has TRBV21-1 and TRBJ2-7; the DNA was not compared with TRBD1, the D call given in the table. TRBV21-1 is noted as a pseudogene. The CDR3 runs 18 residues. CDR3 coding DNA: TGTGCCAGCAGTCCCCCCCGCCGACAGGGGCCCACCTCCTACGAGCAGTACTTC. This gives the protein CASSPPRRQGPTSYEQYF.

V usage is TRBV11-2 and J usage is TRBJ1-3; D call uncertain. CDR1 SGHAT and CDR2 FQNNGV come from the germline V gene. Trimming pared 1 base from V and 4 bases from J, leaving 14 bases between. The CDR3 covers 16 residues. CDR3 residues: CASSLGSDPVGNTIYF. In DNA form, the CDR3 reads TGTGCCAGCAGCTTAGGTAGCGACCCCGTGGGAAACACCATATATTTT.

This rearrangement joins TRBV4-3 to TRBJ2-7, with TRBD2 identical over 11 bases. Germline CDR1 and CDR2: LGHNA and YSLEER. The trim removed 1 base at V and 3 bases at J, leaving 11 bases unmatched. CDR3 length: 18 residues. In DNA, the CDR3 is TGCGCCAGCAGCCAAGGAACCCTAGCGGGAGGAAGGGACTACGAGCAGTACTTC. It specifies CASSQGTLAGGRDYEQYF.

The V and J genes are TRBV28 and TRBJ2-7; possible D gene TRBD2, 6 bases. The V gene lost 3 bases and the J gene lost 5 bases, with 14 bases spanning the gap. Germline-derived CDR1 and CDR2 are MDHEN and SYDVKM. The CDR3 contains 14 residues. CDR3 region: CASSFERELNEQYF. The DNA of the CDR3 is TGTGCCAGCAGTTTTGAACGGGAGTTAAACGAGCAGTACTTC.

The J gene is TRBJ2-1, the V gene TRBV13, with TRBD1 matching 7 bases. The CDR3 has 15 residues. Germline values: CDR1 PRHDT, CDR2 FYEKMQ (reference sequence). The J segment lost 6 bases and the V segment lost 5 bases, leaving 10 bases of the junction unmatched. Here the CDR3 DNA reads TGTGCCAGCAGCAATACAGGGGTTCTTGCCAATGAGCAGTTCTTC. Residues: CASSNTGVLANEQFF.

The CDR3 protein is CASTTGAETQYF. In DNA, the CDR3 is TGTGCCAGCACGACAGGGGCAGAGACCCAGTACTTC. The chain joins TRBV7-9 to TRBJ2-5; 8 positions agree with TRBD1. The V and J ends lost 7 bases and 4 bases, in that order; junction bases with no gene match: 2. The CDR3 contains 12 residues. Germline-derived CDR1 and CDR2 are SEHNR and FQNEAQ (reference sequence). The full variable domain, its missing parts supplied by reference TRBV7-9 and TRBJ2-5, is DTGVSQNPRHKITKRGQNVTFRCDPISEHNRLYWYRQTLGQGPEFLTYFQNEAQLEKSRLLSDRFSAERPKGSFSTLEIQRTEQGDSAMYLCASTTGAETQYFGPGTRLLVL.

This clone was recorded a few times. The CDR3 DNA is TGTGCCAGCAGCGTAAGGACAGGGAATAATCAGCCCCAGCATTTT. Its translation is CASSVRTGNNQPQHF. This chain connects TRBV9 to TRBJ1-5; 8 bases align to TRBD1. Germline loops: CDR1 SGDLS, CDR2 YYNGEE. This CDR3 is built from 15 residues. The ends lost 1 base at V and 4 bases at J; junction bases unmatched: 4.

The chain employs TRBV6-4 and TRBJ2-1; TRBD1 might be the D (5 bases). Trimming took 0 bases from V and 5 from J, leaving 11 bases between them. CDR3 length: 15 amino acids. The germline gives CDR1 MRHNA, CDR2 SNTAGT. Written as DNA, the CDR3 is TGTGCCAGCAGTGACTCTGGGGCCGGCCACAATGAGCAGTTCTTC. It specifies CASSDSGAGHNEQFF.

The CDR3 sequence: CASSRTGAGETQYF. The CDR3 DNA is TGTGCCAGCAGTCGCACAGGGGCGGGAGAGACCCAGTACTTC. V and J are TRBV27 and TRBJ2-5; 7 nucleotides agree with TRBD1. CDR1 and CDR2 from the germline V gene are MNHEY and SMNVEV (reference sequence). V trimming: 5 bases; J trimming: 4 bases; junction bases outside the gene matches: 7. The length of the CDR3 is 14 residues.

The CDR3 nucleotides read TGCGCCAGCAGCCAAGTCATTGGCAGGGGGCCCTACGAGCAGTACTTC. This gives the protein CASSQVIGRGPYEQYF. The chain has TRBV4-1 and TRBJ2-7; TRBD1 agrees at 8 bases. V shed 1 base, J shed 2 bases, and the junction held 7 bases outside the gene matches. CDR3 length: 16 residues. In germline, CDR1 is MGHRA, CDR2 YSYEKL.

The chain links TRBV2 to TRBJ2-3, with D perhaps matching TRBD1 (5 bases). This CDR3 contains 14 residues. Germline CDR1 reads SNHLY; CDR2 reads FYNNEI. The V and J ends lost 8 bases and 1 base respectively, with 13 bases between them. The CDR3 nucleotides read TGTGCCAGCCACCCAGGGTGGGGCACAGATACGCAGTATTTT. Translated: CASHPGWGTDTQYF.

This clone has only a few counts. The V gene is TRBV19, the J gene TRBJ2-7; 15 bases are a match to TRBD2. Trimming removed 5 bases from V and 4 bases from J; junction bases left unmatched: 3. The CDR3 loop spans 15 amino acids. The germline V gene has CDR1 LNHDA and CDR2 SQIVND (reference sequence). CDR3 coding DNA: TGTGCCAGTAGTCCCGGACTAGCGGGAGGGTACGAGCAGTACTTC. This codes for CASSPGLAGGYEQYF.

V and J are TRBV4-1 and TRBJ2-1; 9 bases map to TRBD2. The length of the CDR3 is 14 residues. Germline V gene sequence: CDR1 MGHRA, CDR2 YSYEKL. J lost 10 bases, V lost 1 base, and 5 bases had no gene match. CDR3 residues: CASSQAAGGTEQFF. CDR3 nucleotides: TGCGCCAGCAGCCAAGCAGCGGGAGGCACCGAGCAGTTCTTC.

The V gene is TRBV7-9, the J gene TRBJ1-1; TRBD1 aligns across 7 bases. This CDR3 is built from 13 residues. With 0 bases clipped from V and 11 bases from J, the junction kept 6 bases outside the gene matches. Germline CDR1 is SEHNR and CDR2 is FQNEAQ (reference sequence). The CDR3 spells CASSLAPGTEAFF. The CDR3 nucleotides are TGTGCCAGCAGCTTAGCCCCCGGGACAGAGGCTTTCTTT. The full variable domain, with the rest looked up from reference TRBV7-9 and TRBJ1-1, is DTGVSQNPRHKITKRGQNVTFRCDPISEHNRLYWYRQTLGQGPEFLTYFQNEAQLEKSRLLSDRFSAERPKGSFSTLEIQRTEQGDSAMYLCASSLAPGTEAFFGQGTRLTVV.

The CDR3 region has the DNA TGTGCCAGTAGCCCTCAGGGAATGGATGGCTACACCTTC. It is translated as CASSPQGMDGYTF. V is TRBV19 and J is TRBJ1-2; D is possibly TRBD1 (5 bases). Germline CDR1 and CDR2: LNHDA and SQIVND (reference sequence). V lost 6 bases and J 6 bases, leaving 14 bases between the germline ends. CDR3 length equals 13 residues.

This chain links TRBV7-9 with TRBJ2-7, with TRBD1 identical over 8 bases. This CDR3 is 14 amino acids long. The germline gives CDR1 SEHNR, CDR2 FQNEAQ (reference sequence). V was pared by 10 bases and J by 0 bases, with 8 bases of the junction left unmatched. This chain's CDR3 is CAIAGTGSSYEQYF. The CDR3, as DNA: TGTGCCATCGCCGGGACAGGAAGCTCCTACGAGCAGTACTTC.

The J gene is TRBJ1-5, the V gene TRBV4-3; a possible D gene is TRBD1 (5 bases). V lost 0 bases, J lost 2 bases, and 8 bases lay in between. CDR1 and CDR2 from the germline V gene are LGHNA and YSLEER. The CDR3 is made up of 15 amino acids. Written as DNA, the CDR3 is TGCGCCAGCAGCCAAGACAGGGATGGCAATCAGCCCCAGCATTTT. Residues: CASSQDRDGNQPQHF.

This chain uses TRBV7-3 with TRBJ2-1, with 10 bases aligning to TRBD2. In germline, CDR1 is SGHTA, CDR2 FQGTGA. CDR3 size: 15 residues. Trimming at V came to 4 bases and at J to 3 bases, leaving 3 bases not matched to a gene. In nucleotides, the CDR3 is TGTGCCAGCAGCTCCACTAGCGGGATCTACAATGAGCAGTTCTTC. As protein: CASSSTSGIYNEQFF.

The V and J genes are TRBV25-1 and TRBJ2-7, with 9 bases aligning to TRBD1. Germline CDR1 and CDR2: MGHDK and SYGVNS. V lost 3 bases to trimming and J lost 6 bases; unmatched junction nucleotides: 3. The CDR3 totals 13 residues. CDR3 loop: CASSEGTGSEQYF. In DNA, the CDR3 is TGTGCCAGCAGTGAGGGGACAGGGTCCGAGCAGTACTTC.

The J gene is TRBJ1-4, the V gene TRBV19; 10 nucleotides match TRBD1. The CDR3 has 16 residues. Germline-derived CDR1 and CDR2 are LNHDA and SQIVND (reference sequence). J lost 0 bases, V lost 3 bases, and 1 base had no gene match. The CDR3 sequence is CASSIGTGATNEKLFF. The CDR3 bases are TGTGCCAGTAGTATCGGGACAGGGGCAACTAATGAAAAACTGTTTTTT.

The chain combines TRBV6-6 with TRBJ1-1; D might be TRBD1 (5 bases). Between the trimmed V and J ends, which lost 6 bases and 10 bases, there was a span of 24 bases. In germline, CDR1 is MNHNY, CDR2 SVGAGI (reference sequence). The CDR3 consists of 15 residues. The CDR3: CASSPDRLFQEGAFF. CDR3 nucleotides: TGTGCCAGCAGCCCCGACAGACTATTTCAGGAGGGAGCTTTCTTT.

The rearrangement joins TRBV7-9 to TRBJ2-7; 7 bases fit TRBD1. Germline V CDR1 and CDR2: SEHNR, FQNEAQ (reference sequence). This CDR3 is 19 amino acids long. Trimming removed 4 bases from V and 3 bases from J; junction bases left unmatched: 21. CDR3 sequence (DNA): TGTGCCAGCAGCTCCAACCCGGATAAAGGGACAGCCCGAAACTACGAGCAGTACTTC. Amino acid sequence: CASSSNPDKGTARNYEQYF.